These 17 T cell receptor beta chains share one sample of origin, sequenced in a study of T-cell reconstitution after alpha-beta-depleted transplantation in children. Unique molecular identifiers were incorporated when the TCRbeta library was constructed. From the PCR reads, TCRdb called clonotypes with MiXCR, one entry per CDR3 protein. The table has about 540,000 distinct CDR3 sequences, over 20% seen once. Here the sequenced sample was PBMCs, taken before TCRalphabeta/CD19-depleted stem cell transplant. These receptors were taken from a boy in the first two years of life with Wiskott-Aldrich syndrome, due to receive a stem cell transplant.

In DNA, the CDR3 is TGTGCCAGCAGCGAGAAGTTAGCGGGAGGACTCTCCTACGAGCAGTACTTC. Encoded protein: CASSEKLAGGLSYEQYF. This chain uses TRBV14 with TRBJ2-7; 10 bases agree with TRBD2. After removal of 5 bases from V and 0 bases from J, the junction contained 10 bases not matched to a gene. Germline V gives CDR1 SGHDN, CDR2 FVKESK. The CDR3 is 17 residues long.

This clonotype was seen more than once but under ten times. The chain employs TRBV20-1 and TRBJ2-7, with a possible D match to TRBD1 (6 bases). CDR3 length equals 14 residues. CDR1 is DFQATT, CDR2 SNEGSKA, per germline (reference sequence). V lost 4 bases and J lost 0, with 13 bases in between. DNA of the CDR3: TGCAGTGCTAAACAGGGAAAAGGCTCCTACGAGCAGTACTTC. As protein: CSAKQGKGSYEQYF.

The gene calls are TRBV5-4 and TRBJ2-1, with 10 bases identical to TRBD2. This CDR3 has 16 residues. In germline, CDR1 is SGHNT, CDR2 YYREEE (reference sequence). V dropped 3 bases and J dropped 0; count of bases not matched to a gene: 3. CDR3 residues: CASSSQREGSYNEQFF. DNA for the CDR3: TGTGCCAGCAGCTCCCAGCGGGAGGGCTCCTACAATGAGCAGTTCTTC.

This clonotype was picked up many times. The V and J genes are TRBV4-1 and TRBJ2-5; 8 bases are a match to TRBD2. The CDR3 has 19 amino acids. Germline V gene lookup returns CDR1 MGHRA and CDR2 YSYEKL. The junction had 21 bases not matched to a gene; V was cut back by 5 bases and J by 4 bases. CDR3 DNA: TGCGCCAGCAGCAAAACAGGGTTCTTTAGCGGGGAACTTGGAGAGACCCAGTACTTC. It specifies CASSKTGFFSGELGETQYF.

This clonotype was observed a few times. The gene calls are TRBV12-3 or TRBV12-4 and TRBJ1-1, with TRBD1 matching over 7 bases. This CDR3 is 17 amino acids long. V shed 5 bases, J shed 3 bases, and the junction held 15 bases outside the gene matches. CDR3 sequence (DNA): TGTGCCAGCAGTCAACAGGGGAAGTCGCGGTTCTACACTGAAGCTTTCTTT. It yields the protein CASSQQGKSRFYTEAFF.

The chain combines TRBV18 with TRBJ2-3; D is uncertain. This CDR3 has 13 amino acids. V shed 0 bases and J shed 5 bases, with 6 bases lying between them. The germline V gene encodes CDR1 KGHSH and CDR2 LQKENI. The CDR3 protein is CASSPPKGDTQYF. CDR3 nucleotides: TGTGCCAGCTCACCACCGAAAGGAGATACGCAGTATTTT.

The chain employs TRBV5-8 and TRBJ1-2, with TRBD1 matching 7 bases. Germline CDR1 and CDR2: SGHTS and YDEGEE. J lost 5 bases, V lost 5 bases, and 6 bases had no gene match. There are 13 residues in the CDR3. The CDR3 region has the DNA TGTGCCAGCAGTACAGGGGAGGAATATGGCTACACCTTC. Amino acids: CASSTGEEYGYTF.

This clonotype was found a few times. V gene TRBV5-1 combines with J gene TRBJ2-7, with D uncertain. Trimming removed 1 base at V and 6 bases at J, with 11 bases between. The CDR3 length is 13 residues. Germline V gene data show CDR1 as SGHRS and CDR2 as YFSETQ. The CDR3 loop reads CASSLFPNGEQYF. The DNA of the CDR3 is TGCGCCAGCAGCTTGTTCCCGAACGGCGAGCAGTACTTC.

A few counts support this clonotype. The chain employs TRBV5-1 and TRBJ2-7; 8 bases fit TRBD1. The junction had 6 bases not matched to a gene; V was cut back by 4 bases and J by 0 bases. Looked up from germline, CDR1 is SGHRS and CDR2 is YFSETQ. The CDR3 is 15 residues long. The CDR3 loop reads CASSPKTGASYEQYF. CDR3 coding DNA: TGCGCCAGCAGCCCCAAGACAGGGGCCTCCTACGAGCAGTACTTC.

The chain couples TRBV19 to TRBJ2-2; TRBD1 or TRBD2 may be the D gene (5 bases each). The V and J ends lost 2 bases and 0 bases respectively, with 10 bases between them. The germline V gene has CDR1 LNHDA and CDR2 SQIVND (reference sequence). This CDR3 is 16 amino acids long. CDR3 region: CASSILGTANTGELFF. As DNA, the CDR3 is TGTGCCAGTAGTATATTAGGGACGGCGAACACCGGGGAGCTGTTTTTT.

In its sample, this clonotype was seen a few times. This chain joins TRBV3-1 and TRBJ2-1; 8 bases align to TRBD2. The CDR3 spans 14 residues. Losses at the gene ends were 3 bases for V and 8 bases for J; bases not matched to a gene: 6. Germline lookup yields CDR1 LGHDT and CDR2 YNNKEL (reference sequence). The CDR3 nucleotides are TGTGCCAGCAGCCACCGGGAGGGGCGGGATGAGCAGTTCTTC. Translating it yields CASSHREGRDEQFF.

The chain uses TRBV5-1 and TRBJ2-7; D gene ambiguous. CDR3 length: 15 amino acids. The germline gives CDR1 SGHRS, CDR2 YFSETQ. Trimming cost V 4 bases and J 2 bases, with 16 bases left between them. The chain's CDR3 is CASSTMGRLAYEQYF. The CDR3 DNA reads as TGCGCCAGCAGCACGATGGGCAGGTTGGCCTACGAGCAGTACTTC. The entire variable domain, with the rest obtained from reference TRBV5-1 and TRBJ2-7, is as follows: KAGVTQTPRYLIKTRGQQVTLSCSPISGHRSVSWYQQTPGQGLQFLFEYFSETQRNKGNFPGRFSGRQFSNSRSEMNVSTLELGDSALYLCASSTMGRLAYEQYFGPGTRLTVT.

V gene TRBV12-3 or TRBV12-4 combines with J gene TRBJ2-5; the match to TRBD2 covers 7 bases. The CDR3 has 18 amino acids. Trimming cost V 0 bases and J 2 bases; bases outside gene matches: 12. The CDR3 is CASSLAPFGLAAQETQYF. The CDR3 DNA follows: TGTGCCAGCAGTTTAGCTCCTTTTGGGCTAGCGGCACAAGAGACCCAGTACTTC.

The chain has TRBV27 and TRBJ1-5; D not resolved. Deletions cut 0 bases from V and 6 bases from J, with 18 bases between. The CDR3 covers 17 residues. Germline CDR1 and CDR2: MNHEY and SMNVEV (reference sequence). CDR3 protein: CASSLSCSQVLCQPQHF. Written as DNA, the CDR3 is TGTGCCAGCAGTTTATCGTGTAGCCAGGTACTCTGTCAGCCCCAGCATTTT.

In nucleotides, the CDR3 is TGCAGCGTTGACCGGGACAGGCTAGGGGATACGCAGTATTTT. Its protein product is CSVDRDRLGDTQYF. V gene TRBV29-1 combines with J gene TRBJ2-3; TRBD1 matches at 8 bases. The CDR3 runs to 14 residues. With 3 bases clipped from V and 6 bases from J, the junction kept 8 bases outside the gene matches. Germline CDR1 is SQVTM and CDR2 is ANQGSEA.

This clonotype was seen a handful of times. The gene calls are TRBV27 and TRBJ2-5; TRBD1 is a possible D gene (5 bases). The germline V and J ends were trimmed by 3 bases and 3 bases, with 14 bases remaining between them. The CDR3 consists of 15 residues. The germline V gene has CDR1 MNHEY and CDR2 SMNVEV (reference sequence). The CDR3 nucleotides read TGTGCCAGCAGTTTCCGAAGGATAGGGGAAGAGACCCAGTACTTC. It translates to CASSFRRIGEETQYF.

The rearrangement joins TRBV5-1 to TRBJ2-7; TRBD1 agrees at 7 bases. Per germline, CDR1 SGHRS and CDR2 YFSETQ. There are 15 residues in the CDR3. The ends lost 4 bases at V and 1 base at J; junction bases unmatched: 8. CDR3 amino acids: CASSPTPDRSYEQYF. The CDR3 coding sequence is TGCGCCAGCAGCCCGACCCCGGACAGGTCCTACGAGCAGTACTTC.